Here is one T cell receptor beta chain with its context. Its matching antigen is unknown. V lost 2 bases to trimming and J lost 14 bases, with 10 bases between them. This CDR3 comprises 12 residues. Looked up from germline, CDR1 is MNHNS and CDR2 is SASEGT. The sample belongs to a study of a mutant IDH1 vaccine in newly diagnosed glioma. Study information: Treated patients were roughly 60% male, approximately 38% female, mean age 40.4 years. Radiotherapy, temozolomide, or both had been given previously, and both were given to most.

Libraries were prepared by immunoSEQ multiplex PCR; TCRdb keeps only in-frame clonotypes and omits some of them. The table lists approximately 27,000 clones, around 90% of them singletons. Time point given: week 5, during vaccination. The study gave 300 ug of mutant IDH1 20-mer peptide per vaccine dose, with topical imiquimod. Those who donated had recent WHO grade 3 or 4 IDH1-mutant, ATRX-lost astrocytomas. Study results and caveats: Immune responses arising from the vaccine appeared in approximately 92% of patients.

This specimen was PBMCs, taken from a glioma patient whose treatment included an IDH1 peptide vaccine. This chain joins TRBV6-1 and TRBJ1-6; no reliable D call. This clonotype was obtained from a man aged 18 to 35 with glioma. The CDR3 region is CASSETGRALHF. The DNA of the CDR3 is TGTGCCAGCAGTGAAACCGGAAGGGCCCTCCACTTT.